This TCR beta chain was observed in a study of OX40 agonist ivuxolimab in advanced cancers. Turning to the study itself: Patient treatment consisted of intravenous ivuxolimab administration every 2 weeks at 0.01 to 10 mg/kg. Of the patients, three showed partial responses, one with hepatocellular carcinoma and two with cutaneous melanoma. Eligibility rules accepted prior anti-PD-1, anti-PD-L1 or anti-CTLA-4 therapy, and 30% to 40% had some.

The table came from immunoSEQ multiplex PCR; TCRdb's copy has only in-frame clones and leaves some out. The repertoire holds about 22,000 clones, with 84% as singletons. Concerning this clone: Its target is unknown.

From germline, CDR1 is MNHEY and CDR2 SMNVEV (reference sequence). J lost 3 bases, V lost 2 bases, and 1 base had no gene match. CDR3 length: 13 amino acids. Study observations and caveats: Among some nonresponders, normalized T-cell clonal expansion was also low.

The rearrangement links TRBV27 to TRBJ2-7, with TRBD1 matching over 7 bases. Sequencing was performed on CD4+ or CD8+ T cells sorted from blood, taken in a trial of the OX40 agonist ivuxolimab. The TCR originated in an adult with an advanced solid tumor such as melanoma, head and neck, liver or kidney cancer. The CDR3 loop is CASSLAGGYEQYF. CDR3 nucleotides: TGTGCCAGCAGTTTAGCAGGGGGCTACGAGCAGTACTTC.